What follows describes a single T cell receptor (beta chain). Germline values: CDR1 MGHDK, CDR2 SYGVNS. This CDR3 is 16 amino acids long. V lost 1 base, J lost 0 bases, and 12 bases lay in between. TCRdb's table, derived via immunoSEQ multiplex PCR, lists solely in-frame clones and lacks some. This table holds 4,000 to 6,000 clones, 60% to 70% found once. The data stem from a study of coeliac disease. Turning to the study itself: High-resolution HLA typing was lacking; TRBV7-2 bias was queried instead.

The sequence was obtained from a woman between 70 and 85 years old with celiac disease. The sample was lamina propria lymphocytes from the gut. The rearrangement joins TRBV25-1 to TRBJ1-2, with D unclear. The CDR3 spells CASSESLGLANYGYTF. CDR3 DNA sequence: TGTGCCAGCAGTGAATCTCTGGGCCTTGCTAACTATGGCTACACCTTC.